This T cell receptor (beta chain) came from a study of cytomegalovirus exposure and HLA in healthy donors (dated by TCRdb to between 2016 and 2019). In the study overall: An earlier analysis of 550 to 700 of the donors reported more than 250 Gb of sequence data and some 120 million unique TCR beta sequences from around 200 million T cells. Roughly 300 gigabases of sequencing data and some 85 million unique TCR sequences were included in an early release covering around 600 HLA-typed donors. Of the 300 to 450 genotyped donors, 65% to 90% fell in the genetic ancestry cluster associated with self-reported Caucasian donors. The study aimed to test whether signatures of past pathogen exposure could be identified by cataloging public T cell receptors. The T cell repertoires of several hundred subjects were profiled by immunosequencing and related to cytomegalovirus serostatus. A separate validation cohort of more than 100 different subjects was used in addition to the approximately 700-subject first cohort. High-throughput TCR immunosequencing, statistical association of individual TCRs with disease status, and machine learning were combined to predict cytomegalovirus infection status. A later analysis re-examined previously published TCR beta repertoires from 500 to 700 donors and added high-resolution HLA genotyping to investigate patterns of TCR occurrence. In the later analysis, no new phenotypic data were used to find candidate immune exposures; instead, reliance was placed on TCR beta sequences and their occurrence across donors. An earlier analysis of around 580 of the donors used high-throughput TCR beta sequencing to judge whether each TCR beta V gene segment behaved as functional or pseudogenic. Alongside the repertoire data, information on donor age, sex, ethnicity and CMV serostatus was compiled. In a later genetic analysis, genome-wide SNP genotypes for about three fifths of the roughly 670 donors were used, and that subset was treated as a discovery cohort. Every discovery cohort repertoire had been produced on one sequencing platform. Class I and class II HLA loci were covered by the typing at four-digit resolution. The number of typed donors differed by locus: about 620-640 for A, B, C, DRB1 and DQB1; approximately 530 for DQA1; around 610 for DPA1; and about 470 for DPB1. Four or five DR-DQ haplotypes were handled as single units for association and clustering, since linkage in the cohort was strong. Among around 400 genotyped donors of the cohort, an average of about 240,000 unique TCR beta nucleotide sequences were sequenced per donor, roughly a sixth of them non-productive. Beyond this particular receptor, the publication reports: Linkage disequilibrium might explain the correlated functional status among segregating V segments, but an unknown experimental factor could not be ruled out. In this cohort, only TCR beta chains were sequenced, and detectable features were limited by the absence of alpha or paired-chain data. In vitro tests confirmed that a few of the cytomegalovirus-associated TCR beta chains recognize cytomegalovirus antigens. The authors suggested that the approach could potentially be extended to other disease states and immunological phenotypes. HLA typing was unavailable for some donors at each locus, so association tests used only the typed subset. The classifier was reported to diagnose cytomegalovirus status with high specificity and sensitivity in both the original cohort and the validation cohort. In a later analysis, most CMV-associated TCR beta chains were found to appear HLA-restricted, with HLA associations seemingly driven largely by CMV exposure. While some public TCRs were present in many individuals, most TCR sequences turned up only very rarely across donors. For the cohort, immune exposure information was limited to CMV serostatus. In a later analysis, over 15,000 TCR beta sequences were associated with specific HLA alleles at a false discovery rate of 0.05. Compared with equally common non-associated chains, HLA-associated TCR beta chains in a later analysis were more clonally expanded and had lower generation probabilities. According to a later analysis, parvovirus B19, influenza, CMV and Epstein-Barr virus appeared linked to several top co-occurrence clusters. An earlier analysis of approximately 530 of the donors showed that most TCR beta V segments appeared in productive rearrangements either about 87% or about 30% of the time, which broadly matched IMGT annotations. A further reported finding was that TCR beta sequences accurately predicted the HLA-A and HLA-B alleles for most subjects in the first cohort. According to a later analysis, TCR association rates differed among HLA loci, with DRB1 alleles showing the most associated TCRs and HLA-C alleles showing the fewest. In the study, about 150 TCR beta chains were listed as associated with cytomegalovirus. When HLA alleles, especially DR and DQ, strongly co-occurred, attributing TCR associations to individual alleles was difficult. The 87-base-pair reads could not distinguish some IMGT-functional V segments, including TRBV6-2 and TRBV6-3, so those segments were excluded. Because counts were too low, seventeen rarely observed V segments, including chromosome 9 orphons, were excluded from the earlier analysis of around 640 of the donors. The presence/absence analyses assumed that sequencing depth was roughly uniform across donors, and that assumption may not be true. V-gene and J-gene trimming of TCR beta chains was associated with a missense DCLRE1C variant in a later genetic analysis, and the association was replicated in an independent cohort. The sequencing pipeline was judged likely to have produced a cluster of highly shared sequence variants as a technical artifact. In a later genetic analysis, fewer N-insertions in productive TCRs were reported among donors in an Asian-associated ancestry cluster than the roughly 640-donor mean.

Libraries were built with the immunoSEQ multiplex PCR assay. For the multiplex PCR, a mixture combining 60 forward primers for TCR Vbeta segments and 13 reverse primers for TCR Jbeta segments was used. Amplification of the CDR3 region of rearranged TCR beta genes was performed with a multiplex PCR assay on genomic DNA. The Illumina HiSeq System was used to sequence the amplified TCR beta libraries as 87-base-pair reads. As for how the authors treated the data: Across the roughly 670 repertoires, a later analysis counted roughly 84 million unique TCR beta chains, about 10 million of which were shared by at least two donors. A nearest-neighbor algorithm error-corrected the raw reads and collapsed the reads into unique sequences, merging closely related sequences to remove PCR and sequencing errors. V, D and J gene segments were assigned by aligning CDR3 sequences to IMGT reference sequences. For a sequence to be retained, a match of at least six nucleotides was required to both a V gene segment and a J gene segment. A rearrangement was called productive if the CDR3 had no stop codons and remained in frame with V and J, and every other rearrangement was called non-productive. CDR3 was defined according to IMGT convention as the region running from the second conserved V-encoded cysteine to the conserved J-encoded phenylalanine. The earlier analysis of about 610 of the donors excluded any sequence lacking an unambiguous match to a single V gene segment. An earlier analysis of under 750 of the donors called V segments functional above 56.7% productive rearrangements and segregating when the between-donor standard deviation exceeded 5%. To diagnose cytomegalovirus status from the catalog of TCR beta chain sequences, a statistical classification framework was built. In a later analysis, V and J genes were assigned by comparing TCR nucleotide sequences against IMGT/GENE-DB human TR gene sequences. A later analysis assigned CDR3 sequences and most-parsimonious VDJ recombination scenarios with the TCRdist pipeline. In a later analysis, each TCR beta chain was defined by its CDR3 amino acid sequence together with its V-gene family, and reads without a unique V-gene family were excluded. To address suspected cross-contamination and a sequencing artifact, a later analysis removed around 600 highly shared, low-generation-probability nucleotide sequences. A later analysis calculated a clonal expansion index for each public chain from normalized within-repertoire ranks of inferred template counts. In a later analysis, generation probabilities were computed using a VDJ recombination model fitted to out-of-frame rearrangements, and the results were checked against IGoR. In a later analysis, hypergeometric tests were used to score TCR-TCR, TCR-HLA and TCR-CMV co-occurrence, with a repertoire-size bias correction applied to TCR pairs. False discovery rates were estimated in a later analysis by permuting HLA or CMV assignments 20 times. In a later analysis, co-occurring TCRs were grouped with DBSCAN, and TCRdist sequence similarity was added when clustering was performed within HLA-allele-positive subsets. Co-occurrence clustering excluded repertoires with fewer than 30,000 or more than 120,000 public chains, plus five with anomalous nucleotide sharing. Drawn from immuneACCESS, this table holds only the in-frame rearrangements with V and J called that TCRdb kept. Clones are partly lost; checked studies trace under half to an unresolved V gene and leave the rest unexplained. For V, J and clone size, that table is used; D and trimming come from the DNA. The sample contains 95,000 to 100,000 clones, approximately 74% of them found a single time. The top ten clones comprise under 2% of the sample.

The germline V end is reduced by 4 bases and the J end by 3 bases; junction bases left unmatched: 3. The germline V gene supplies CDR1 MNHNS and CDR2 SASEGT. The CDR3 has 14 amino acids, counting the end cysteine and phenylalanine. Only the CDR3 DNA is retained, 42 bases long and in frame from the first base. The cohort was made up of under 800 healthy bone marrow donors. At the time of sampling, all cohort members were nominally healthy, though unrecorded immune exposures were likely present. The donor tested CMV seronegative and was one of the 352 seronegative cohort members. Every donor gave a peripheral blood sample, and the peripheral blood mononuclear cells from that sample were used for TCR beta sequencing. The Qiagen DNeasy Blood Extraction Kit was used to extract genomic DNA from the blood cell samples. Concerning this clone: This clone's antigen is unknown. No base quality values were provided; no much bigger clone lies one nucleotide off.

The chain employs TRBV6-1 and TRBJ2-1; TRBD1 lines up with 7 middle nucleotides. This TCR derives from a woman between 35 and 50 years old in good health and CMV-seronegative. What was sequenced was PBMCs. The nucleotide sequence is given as TGTGCCAGCAGTGTCCGGGACAGCTACAATGAGCAGTTCTTC. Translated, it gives CASSVRDSYNEQFF.